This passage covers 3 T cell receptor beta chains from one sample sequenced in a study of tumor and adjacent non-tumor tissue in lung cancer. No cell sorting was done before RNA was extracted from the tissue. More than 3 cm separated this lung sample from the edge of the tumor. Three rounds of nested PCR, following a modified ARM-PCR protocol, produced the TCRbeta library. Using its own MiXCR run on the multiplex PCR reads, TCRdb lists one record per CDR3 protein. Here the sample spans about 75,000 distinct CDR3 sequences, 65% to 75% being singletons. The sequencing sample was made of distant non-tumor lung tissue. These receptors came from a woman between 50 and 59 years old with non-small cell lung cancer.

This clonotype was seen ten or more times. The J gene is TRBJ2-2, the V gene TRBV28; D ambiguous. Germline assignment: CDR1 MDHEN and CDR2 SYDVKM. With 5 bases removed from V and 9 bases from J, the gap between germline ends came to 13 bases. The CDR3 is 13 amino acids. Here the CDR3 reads CASSQNGVRELFF. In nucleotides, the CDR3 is TGTGCCAGCAGTCAAAACGGAGTGCGGGAGCTGTTTTTT.

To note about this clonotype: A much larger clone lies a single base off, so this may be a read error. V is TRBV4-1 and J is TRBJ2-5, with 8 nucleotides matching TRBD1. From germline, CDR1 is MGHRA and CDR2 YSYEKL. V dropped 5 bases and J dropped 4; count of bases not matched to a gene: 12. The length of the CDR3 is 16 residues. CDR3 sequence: CASSKAARGQGETQYF. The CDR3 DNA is TGCGCCAGCAGCAAAGCGGCCAGGGGGCAAGGAGAGACCCAGTACTTC.

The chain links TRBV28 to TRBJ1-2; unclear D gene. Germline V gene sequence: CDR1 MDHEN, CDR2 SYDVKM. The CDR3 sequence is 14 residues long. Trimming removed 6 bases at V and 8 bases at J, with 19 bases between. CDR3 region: CASSPTLWRPGYTF. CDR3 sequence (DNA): TGTGCCAGCAGCCCAACGCTGTGGCGTCCAGGCTACACCTTC.